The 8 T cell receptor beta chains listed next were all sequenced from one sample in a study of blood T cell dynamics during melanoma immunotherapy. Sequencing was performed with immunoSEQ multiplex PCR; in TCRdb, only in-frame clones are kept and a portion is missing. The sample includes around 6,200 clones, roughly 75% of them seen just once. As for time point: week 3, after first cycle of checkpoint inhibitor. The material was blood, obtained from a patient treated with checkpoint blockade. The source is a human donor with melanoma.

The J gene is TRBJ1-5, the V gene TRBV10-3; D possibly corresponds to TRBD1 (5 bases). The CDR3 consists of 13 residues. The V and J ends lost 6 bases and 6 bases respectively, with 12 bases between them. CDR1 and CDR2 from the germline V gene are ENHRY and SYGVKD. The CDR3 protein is CAISETAVQPQHF. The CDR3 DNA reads TGTGCCATCAGCGAGACAGCGGTTCAGCCCCAGCATTTT.

Here the CDR3 DNA reads TGTGCCAGCAGCTTGCGCCGGGACTTGCCCACCGGGGAGCTGTTTTTT. It encodes CASSLRRDLPTGELFF. V is TRBV5-5 and J is TRBJ2-2; tentatively, D is TRBD2 (6 bases). Germline V gives CDR1 SGHKS, CDR2 YYEKEE (reference sequence). With 1 base removed from V and 4 bases from J, the gap between germline ends came to 14 bases. The CDR3 has 16 residues.

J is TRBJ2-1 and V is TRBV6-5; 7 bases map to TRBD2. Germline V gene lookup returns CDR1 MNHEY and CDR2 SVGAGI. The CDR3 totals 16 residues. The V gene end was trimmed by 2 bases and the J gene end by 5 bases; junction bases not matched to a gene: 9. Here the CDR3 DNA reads TGTGCCAGCAGTTACGACCGGGGGGAGGGGAACAATGAGCAGTTCTTC. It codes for CASSYDRGEGNNEQFF.

DNA of the CDR3: TGCGCCAGCAGCTCTGGGGGACAGGGTATAGGTGAAAAGCAGTACTTC. Residues: CASSSGGQGIGEKQYF. The chain has TRBV5-1 and TRBJ2-5; the match to TRBD1 covers 9 bases. Germline V lookup: CDR1 SGHRS, CDR2 YFSETQ. Trimming cost V 3 bases and J 11 bases; bases outside gene matches: 17. The length of the CDR3 is 16 residues.

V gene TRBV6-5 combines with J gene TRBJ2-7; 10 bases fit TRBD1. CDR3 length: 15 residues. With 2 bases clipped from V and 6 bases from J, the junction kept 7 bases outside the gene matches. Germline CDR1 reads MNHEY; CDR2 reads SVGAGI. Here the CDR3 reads CASSYRRTGGSEQYF. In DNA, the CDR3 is TGTGCCAGCAGTTACCGACGGACAGGGGGATCCGAGCAGTACTTC.

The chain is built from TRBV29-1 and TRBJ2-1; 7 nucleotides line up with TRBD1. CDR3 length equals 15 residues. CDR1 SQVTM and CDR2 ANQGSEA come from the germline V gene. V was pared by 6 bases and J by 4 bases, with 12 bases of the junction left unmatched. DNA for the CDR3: TGCAGCGTAGGAAGTACGGACAGGCCATACAATGAGCAGTTCTTC. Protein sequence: CSVGSTDRPYNEQFF.

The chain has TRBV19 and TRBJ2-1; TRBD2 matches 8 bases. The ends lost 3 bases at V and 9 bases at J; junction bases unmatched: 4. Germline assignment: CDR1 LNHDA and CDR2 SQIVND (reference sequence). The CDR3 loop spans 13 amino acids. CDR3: CASSIGLAGEQFF. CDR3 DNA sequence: TGTGCCAGTAGTATCGGACTAGCAGGTGAGCAGTTCTTC.

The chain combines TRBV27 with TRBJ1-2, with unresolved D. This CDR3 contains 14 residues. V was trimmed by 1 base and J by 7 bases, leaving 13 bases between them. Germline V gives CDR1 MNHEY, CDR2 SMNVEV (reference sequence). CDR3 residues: CASSLYKEWSGYTF. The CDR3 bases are TGTGCCAGCAGTTTATACAAGGAGTGGAGTGGCTACACCTTC.